A selection of T cell receptor beta chains follows, all from one sample in a study of CD8 T cells in ankylosing spondylitis. MiXCR, applied by TCRdb to the 5' RACE reads, yields one record per CDR3 protein. The data show about 450,000 distinct CDR3 sequences, around 26% seen once. The specimen sequenced was blood, either unsorted or a sorted T cell fraction (not recorded which). These TCRs come from a male donor with ankylosing spondylitis. Each CDR3 is given without its conserved first and last residue. Size is stated for part of the rows, as once, few or many counts, or as a class when the clone is expanded.

size,J,V,CDR3
-,TRBJ2-7,TRBV7-9,ASSNAGLASYEQY
-,TRBJ2-2,TRBV30,AWSRSLVTNTGELF
-,TRBJ2-2,TRBV20-1,SARPTGVDTGELF
-,TRBJ1-5,TRBV19,ATHPLGGPQH
few,TRBJ2-7,TRBV24-1,ATSAAGTSGSYEQY
few,TRBJ2-1,TRBV3-1,ASSWASWEQF
few,TRBJ1-5,TRBV12-3/TRBV12-4,ASRDRVNQPQH
-,TRBJ2-1,TRBV6-1,ASLGTDNNNEQF
once,TRBJ1-4,TRBV18,ASSPDVGEKLF
-,TRBJ2-2,TRBV5-1,ASSLDGPMNTGELF
-,TRBJ2-1,TRBV18,ASSPWSGGGDNEQF
-,TRBJ2-3,TRBV5-8,ASSSWDTSTDTQY
many,TRBJ2-2,TRBV24-1,ATSEGNTGELF
-,TRBJ2-3,TRBV7-2,ASSVTSASPDTQY
-,TRBJ1-3,TRBV5-1,ASSLAQPGAPGNTIY
-,TRBJ2-4,TRBV20-1,SARGGLGDIQY
few,TRBJ2-3,TRBV2,ASSEMTGPVPDTQY
-,TRBJ1-4,TRBV29-1,SVKLGINEKLF
-,TRBJ2-7,TRBV2,ASGLGAGVRYEQY
-,TRBJ2-5,TRBV19,ASSRETGSQETQY
-,TRBJ2-3,TRBV20-1,SASFYGTSTDTQY
few,TRBJ1-1,TRBV5-1,ASSLNGGHRNTEAF
-,TRBJ1-2,TRBV29-1,SVGGGPYDGYT
-,TRBJ2-3,TRBV28,ASSSGASGRRGTQY
-,TRBJ2-2,TRBV15,ATSRGDADAGELF
few,TRBJ2-5,TRBV7-9,ASSRNSPQETQY
-,TRBJ2-5,TRBV7-7,ASSPLRSLRETQY
few,TRBJ1-5,TRBV20-1,SARYGRSNQPQH
-,TRBJ1-2,TRBV6-1,ASSERTGYNYGYT
-,TRBJ1-1,TRBV29-1,SFGQGAIDTEAF
few,TRBJ2-4,TRBV7-9,ASSSPPGPNIQY